Listed below are T cell receptor beta chains from one sample, sequenced in a study of breast tumors, draining lymph nodes, adjacent tissues. A single record per CDR3 protein comes from TCRdb applying MiXCR to the multiplex PCR reads. Of some 100,000 distinct CDR3 sequences in the sample, 20% to 25% were seen once. Input material: axillary lymph node tissue. The source is a female donor with breast cancer. Some clones in this sample may be carry-over from other donors' samples. The CDR3 runs from the conserved cysteine through the conserved F or W. Each record gives: clone size, D gene, V gene, J gene, CDR3 DNA, CDR3 protein. A D gene is named only where the DNA matches it firmly. The size entry gives how often the clone was seen (once, few, many) or a class if it is expanded.

>many|NA|TRBV24-1|TRBJ1-5
TGTGCCACCAGTGACCCAGGTGGTCAGCCCCAGCATTTT
CATSDPGGQPQHF
>many|NA|TRBV7-6|TRBJ2-3
TGTGCCACCCGGACTCTCGACCGGGGAGATACGCAGTATTTT
CATRTLDRGDTQYF
>many|NA|TRBV5-1|TRBJ1-4
TGCGCCAGCAGGGAAAGGGGTGAAAAACTGTTTTTT
CASRERGEKLFF
>many|NA|TRBV5-8|TRBJ1-6
TGTGCCAGCAGCTTGGGGGGAAAGTGGAGCCACGAGGACGGGAATCGGTCACCCCTCCACTTT
CASSLGGKWSHEDGNRSPLHF
>many|TRBD2|TRBV20-1|TRBJ2-7
TGCAGTGCTAGGTTCGCTAGCGGGAGTGGGGACGAGCAGTACTTC
CSARFASGSGDEQYF
>many|NA|TRBV5-6|TRBJ1-2
TGTGCCAGTCACCTAGGTCTTGGCTACACCTTC
CASHLGLGYTF
>many|TRBD2|TRBV7-8|TRBJ2-3
TGTGCCAGCAGCTTTCCCCAGCGGGAGAGCGAGAGTACAGATACGCAGTATTTT
CASSFPQRESESTDTQYF
>many|NA|TRBV9|TRBJ2-4
TGTGCCAGCAGCCCCGGGGTGCAAAACATTCAGTACTTC
CASSPGVQNIQYF
>many|TRBD1|TRBV9|TRBJ2-3
TGTGCCAGCAGCGTAGGGCACAGCGGGACAGGGGATACGCAGTATTTT
CASSVGHSGTGDTQYF
>few|NA|TRBV2|TRBJ1-5
TGTGCCGCCAACAGGGAAGGGGGTTATAGCAATCAGCCCCAGCATTTT
CAANREGGYSNQPQHF
>many|NA|TRBV7-8|TRBJ1-5
TGTGCCAGCAGTGCCCCTGGGGCAGGGCTTCAGCCCCAGCATTTT
CASSAPGAGLQPQHF
>many|NA|TRBV24-1|TRBJ2-1
TGTGCCACCAGCGGATACAATGAGCAGTTCTTC
CATSGYNEQFF
>many|NA|TRBV7-3|TRBJ2-3
TGTGCCAGCAGCTTAAGTGGCCCCTTGAGAGGCACAGATACGCAGTATTTT
CASSLSGPLRGTDTQYF
>many|TRBD2|TRBV7-2|TRBJ2-1
TGTGCCAGCAGCTTGACCTTGGGGCGGGGGTCGAATGAGCAGTTCTTC
CASSLTLGRGSNEQFF
>once|TRBD1|TRBV20-1|TRBJ1-2
TGCAGTGCTAGAGATCGGGACAGGGTGGCCTATGGCTACACCTTC
CSARDRDRVAYGYTF
>many|NA|TRBV2|TRBJ1-5
TGTGCCAGCAGTGAAACTCCCCCCCACGGGGGGGTGCAGCCCCAGCATTTT
CASSETPPHGGVQPQHF
>many|NA|TRBV20-1|TRBJ2-7
TGCAGTGCTTTAACTAGGTACGAGCAGTACTTC
CSALTRYEQYF